This T cell receptor beta chain was sequenced for a study of molecular identifiers for immune sequencing clone quantification. Study findings and constraints: Spiked Jurkat TCR RNA equivalent to one cell reportedly surfaced among some 1 million naive cells.

This clonotype was detected a few times. Its specificity is unknown. Via MiXCR, TCRdb re-called the PCR reads, giving one row per CDR3 protein. The repertoire consists of more than 95,000 distinct CDR3 sequences, with 20% to 25% occurring once and the leading ten covering 0.85% to 0.95%. Sequenced material: naive CD8+ T cells from blood, with Jurkat cell RNA spiked in. Subset described: FACS-sorted CD8+CD4-CCR7+CD45RA+ naive T cells. The sequence came from a human donor in good health. Some libraries in this study had Jurkat cell RNA spiked in.

The chain's CDR3 is CASSQPGQTNQNSYNEQFF. The DNA for the CDR3 is TGTGCCAGCAGCCAGCCGGGACAGACTAATCAAAACTCCTACAATGAGCAGTTCTTC. This chain connects TRBV12-3 or TRBV12-4 to TRBJ2-1; 7 bases fit TRBD1. The CDR3 extends over 19 amino acids. Unmatched junction bases numbered 17, after V lost 6 bases and J lost 0 bases.